This T cell receptor beta chain was identified in a study of T cells in tuberculosis. Study summary: Within 7 days of starting treatment, or before, PBMC were stored.

Study conclusions and caveats: Active tuberculosis cases were adults; controls were adolescents. Smaller distances to GMM-specific TCRs suggested their expansion in active tuberculosis.

For this clone: Its antigen remains unknown.

Germline assignment: CDR1 KGHSH and CDR2 LQKENI. V was clipped by 3 bases and J by 5 bases; unmatched bases: 11. This CDR3 has 16 residues. This table comes from immunoSEQ multiplex PCR, and its TCRdb copy is limited to in-frame clones, with some not included. The sample yields some 31,000 clones, about 90% seen once. Time point in this sample: new active TB diagnosis, blood taken before or within 7 days of starting treatment. Each clinical donor contributed on average around 92,000 T cells from unsorted cryopreserved PBMC. Specimen: PBMCs, collected at tuberculosis diagnosis. This TCR derives from an adult with tuberculosis. The chain combines TRBV18 with TRBJ1-1; 8 bases align to TRBD1. In DNA, the CDR3 is TGTGCCAGCTCACCGTCCATACTGACAGGGGAAACTGAAGCTTTCTTT. Translation gives CASSPSILTGETEAFF.